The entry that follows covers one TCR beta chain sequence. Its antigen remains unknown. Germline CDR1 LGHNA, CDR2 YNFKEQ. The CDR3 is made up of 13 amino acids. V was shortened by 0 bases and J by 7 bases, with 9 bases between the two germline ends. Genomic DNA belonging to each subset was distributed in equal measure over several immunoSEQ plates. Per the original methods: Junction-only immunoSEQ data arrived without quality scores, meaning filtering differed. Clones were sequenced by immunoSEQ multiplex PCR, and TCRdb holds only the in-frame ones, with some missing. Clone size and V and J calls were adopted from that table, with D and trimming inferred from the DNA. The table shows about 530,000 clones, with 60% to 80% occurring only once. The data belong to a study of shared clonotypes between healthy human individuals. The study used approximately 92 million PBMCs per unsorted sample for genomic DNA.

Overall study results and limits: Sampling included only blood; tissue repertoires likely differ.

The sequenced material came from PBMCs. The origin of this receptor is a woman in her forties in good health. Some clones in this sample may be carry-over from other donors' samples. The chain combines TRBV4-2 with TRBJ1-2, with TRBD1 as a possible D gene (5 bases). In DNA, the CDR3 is TGTGCCAGCAGCCAAGATGGGACTACTGGCTACACCTTC. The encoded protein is CASSQDGTTGYTF.